Described below is a single TCR beta chain sequence and its context. Its antigen is as yet unknown. Germline lookup yields CDR1 MNHNS and CDR2 SASEGT. This CDR3 is 15 amino acids long. The ends lost 3 bases at V and 0 bases at J; junction bases unmatched: 3. Sequencing used immunoSEQ multiplex PCR; TCRdb keeps in-frame clones, though not all of them. The sample consists of 90,000 to 120,000 clones, approximately 88% of them appearing once. This sample is drawn from a study of graft-versus-host responses after intestinal transplantation. Study-wide context: Anti-thymocyte globulin was used for induction in all recipients, who then took tacrolimus and steroids for 3 to 4 years.

This specimen consisted of unstimulated CD4+ T cells sorted from spleen or lymph node cells, obtained before transplant. The sequence came from a human donor who was the organ donor for an intestinal transplant. The chain couples TRBV6-1 to TRBJ1-1; 8 nucleotides match TRBD1. CDR3 sequence reads: CASSDPDRVNTEAFF. The DNA of the CDR3 is TGTGCCAGCAGTGACCCGGACAGGGTGAACACTGAAGCTTTCTTT.